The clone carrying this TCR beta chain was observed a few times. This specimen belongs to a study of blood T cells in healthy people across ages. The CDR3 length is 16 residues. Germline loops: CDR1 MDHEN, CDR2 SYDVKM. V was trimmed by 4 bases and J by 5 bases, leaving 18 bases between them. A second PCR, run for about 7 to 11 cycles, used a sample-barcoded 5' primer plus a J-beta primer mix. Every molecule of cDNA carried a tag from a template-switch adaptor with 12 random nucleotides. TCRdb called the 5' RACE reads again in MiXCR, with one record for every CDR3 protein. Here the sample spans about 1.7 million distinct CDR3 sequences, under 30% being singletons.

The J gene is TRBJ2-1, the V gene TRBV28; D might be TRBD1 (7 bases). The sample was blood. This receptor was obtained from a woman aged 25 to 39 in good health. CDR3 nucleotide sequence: TGTGCCAGCAGTTCAATCCGGAGGGGGCCCCACAATGAGCAGTTCTTC. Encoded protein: CASSSIRRGPHNEQFF.